This T cell receptor beta chain was recorded in a study of CD39 and CD103 CD8 tumor-infiltrating T cells. CDR1 is MDHEN, CDR2 SYDVKM, per germline. V lost 2 bases and J 3 bases, leaving 11 bases between the germline ends. This CDR3 is 14 amino acids long. Sorted memory CD8 cells were CD8+CD4-CD45RA-, regardless of CCR7. Assay used: immunoSEQ multiplex PCR; TCRdb lists only in-frame clones, some missing. The table shows 3,500 to 5,500 clones, with approximately 70% occurring only once. The sequence was obtained from a human donor with head and neck squamous cell carcinoma. The J gene is TRBJ2-7, the V gene TRBV28; D uncertain. Sequences were obtained from CD8+ T cells sorted from blood. Subset: total memory CD8 T cells (CD45RA-CCR7+/-) from blood or uninvolved lymph node. CDR3 residues: CASSLNEDYYEQYF. In nucleotides, the CDR3 is TGTGCCAGCAGTTTAAACGAGGATTACTACGAGCAGTACTTC.